Judged by abundance, the clone carrying this T cell receptor beta chain is medium-sized (0.01 to 0.1%). Its antigen is unidentified. The entry originates in a study of T cell responses to AZD1222 COVID-19 vaccine. The method was immunoSEQ multiplex PCR; TCRdb's version includes in-frame clones alone and lacks a portion of them. In the table there are about 92,000 clones, under 95% of which are singletons. Study-wide points: Donors, mostly white British, included more females; clonal diversity was possibly underestimated.

The V gene's germline CDR1 is SEHNR and CDR2 FQNEAQ (reference sequence). Trimming took 5 bases from V and 2 from J; bases not matched to a gene: 9. This CDR3 is built from 15 residues. The TCR originated in an adult in good health. The chain joins TRBV7-9 to TRBJ2-7, with TRBD1 matching 7 bases. The sample in question was peripheral blood, obtained on day 0 of AZD1222 vaccination. CDR3 protein: CASSPTGQGAYEQYF. The CDR3 bases are TGTGCCAGCAGCCCTACGGGGCAGGGGGCCTACGAGCAGTACTTC. Looking up the rest from reference TRBV7-9 and TRBJ2-7 gives the full variable domain: DTGVSQNPRHKITKRGQNVTFRCDPISEHNRLYWYRQTLGQGPEFLTYFQNEAQLEKSRLLSDRFSAERPKGSFSTLEIQRTEQGDSAMYLCASSPTGQGAYEQYFGPGTRLTVT.